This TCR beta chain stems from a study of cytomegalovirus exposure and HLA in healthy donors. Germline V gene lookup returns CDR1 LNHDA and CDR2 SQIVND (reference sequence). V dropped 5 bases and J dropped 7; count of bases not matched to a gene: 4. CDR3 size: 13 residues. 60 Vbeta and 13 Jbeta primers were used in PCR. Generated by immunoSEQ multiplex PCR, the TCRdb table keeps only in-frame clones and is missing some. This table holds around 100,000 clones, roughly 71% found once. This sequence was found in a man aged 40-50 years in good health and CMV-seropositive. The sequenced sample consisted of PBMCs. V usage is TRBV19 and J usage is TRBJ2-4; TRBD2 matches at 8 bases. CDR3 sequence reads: CASSPGTRNIQYF. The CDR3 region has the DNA TGTGCCAGTAGTCCGGGGACTAGGAACATTCAGTACTTC.